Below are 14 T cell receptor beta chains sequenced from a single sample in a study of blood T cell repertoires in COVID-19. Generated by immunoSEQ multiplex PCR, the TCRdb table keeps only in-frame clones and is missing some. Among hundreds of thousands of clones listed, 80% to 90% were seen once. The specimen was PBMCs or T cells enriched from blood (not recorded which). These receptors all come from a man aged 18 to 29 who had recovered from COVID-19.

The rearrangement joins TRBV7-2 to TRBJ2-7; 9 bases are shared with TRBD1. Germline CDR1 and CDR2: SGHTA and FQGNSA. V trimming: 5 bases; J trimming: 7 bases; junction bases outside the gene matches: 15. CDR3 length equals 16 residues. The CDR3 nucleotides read TGTGCCAGCAGCAGCCTGTGGAGACAGGGGGATCAAGAGCAGTACTTC. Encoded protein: CASSSLWRQGDQEQYF.

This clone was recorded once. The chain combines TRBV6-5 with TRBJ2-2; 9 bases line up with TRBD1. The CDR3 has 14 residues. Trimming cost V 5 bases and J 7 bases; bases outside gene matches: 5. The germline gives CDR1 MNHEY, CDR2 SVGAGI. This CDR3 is CASSLQGANGELFF. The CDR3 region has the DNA TGTGCCAGCAGTCTACAGGGGGCGAACGGGGAGCTGTTTTTT.

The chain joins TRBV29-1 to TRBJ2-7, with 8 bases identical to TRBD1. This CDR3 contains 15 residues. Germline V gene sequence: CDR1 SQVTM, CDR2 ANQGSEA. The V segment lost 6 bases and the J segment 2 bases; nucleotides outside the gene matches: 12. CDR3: CSVLKLRDRTYEQYF. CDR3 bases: TGCAGCGTCCTAAAGCTCCGGGACAGGACCTACGAGCAGTACTTC.

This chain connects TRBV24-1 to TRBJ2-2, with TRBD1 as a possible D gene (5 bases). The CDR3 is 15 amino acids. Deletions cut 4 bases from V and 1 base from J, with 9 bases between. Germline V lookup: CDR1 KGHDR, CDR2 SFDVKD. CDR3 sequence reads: CATSDPGQNTGELFF. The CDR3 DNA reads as TGTGCCACCAGTGACCCTGGACAGAACACCGGGGAGCTGTTTTTT.

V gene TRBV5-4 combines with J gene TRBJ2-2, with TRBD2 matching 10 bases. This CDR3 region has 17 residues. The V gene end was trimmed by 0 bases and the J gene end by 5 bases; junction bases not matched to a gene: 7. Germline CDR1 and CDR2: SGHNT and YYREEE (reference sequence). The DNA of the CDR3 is TGTGCCAGCAGCTTGGTGGTAGCGGGGGGTCTAACCGGGGAGCTGTTTTTT. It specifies CASSLVVAGGLTGELFF.

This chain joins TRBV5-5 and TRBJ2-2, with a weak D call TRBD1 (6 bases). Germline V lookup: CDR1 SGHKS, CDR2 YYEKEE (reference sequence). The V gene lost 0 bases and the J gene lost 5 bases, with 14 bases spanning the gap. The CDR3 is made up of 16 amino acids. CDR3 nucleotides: TGTGCCAGCAGCTTGGTTCAGGGGATGGTGACCGGGGAGCTGTTTTTT. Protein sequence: CASSLVQGMVTGELFF. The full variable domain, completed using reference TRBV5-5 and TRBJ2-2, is DAGVTQSPTHLIKTRGQQVTLRCSPISGHKSVSWYQQVLGQGPQFIFQYYEKEERGRGNFPDRFSARQFPNYSSELNVNALLLGDSALYLCASSLVQGMVTGELFFGEGSRLTVL.

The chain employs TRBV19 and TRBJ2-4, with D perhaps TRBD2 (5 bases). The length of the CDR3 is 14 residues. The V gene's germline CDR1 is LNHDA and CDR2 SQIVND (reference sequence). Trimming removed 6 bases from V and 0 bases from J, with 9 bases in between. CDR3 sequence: CASRGSLAKNIQYF. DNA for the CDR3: TGTGCCAGTAGGGGGAGCCTAGCCAAAAACATTCAGTACTTC.

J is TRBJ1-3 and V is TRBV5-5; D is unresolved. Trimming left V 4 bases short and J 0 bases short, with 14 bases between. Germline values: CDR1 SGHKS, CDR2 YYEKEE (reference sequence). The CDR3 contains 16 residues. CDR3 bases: TGTGCCAGCAGCCCGGGTGGTCCCTACTCTGGAAACACCATATATTTT. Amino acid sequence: CASSPGGPYSGNTIYF.

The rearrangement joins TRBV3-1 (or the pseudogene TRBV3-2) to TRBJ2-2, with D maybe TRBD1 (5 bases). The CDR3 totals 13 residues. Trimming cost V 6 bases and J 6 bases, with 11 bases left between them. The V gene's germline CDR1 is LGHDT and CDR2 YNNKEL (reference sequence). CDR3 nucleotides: TGTGCCAGCAGTGGGGCTCGTGCCGGGGAGCTGTTTTTT. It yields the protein CASSGARAGELFF.

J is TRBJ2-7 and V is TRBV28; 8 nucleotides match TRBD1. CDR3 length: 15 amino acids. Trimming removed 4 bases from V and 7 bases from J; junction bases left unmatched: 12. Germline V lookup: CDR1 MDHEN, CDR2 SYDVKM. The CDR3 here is CASSSTGAVIGEQYF. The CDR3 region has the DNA TGTGCCAGCAGTTCGACAGGGGCTGTAATTGGAGAGCAGTACTTC.

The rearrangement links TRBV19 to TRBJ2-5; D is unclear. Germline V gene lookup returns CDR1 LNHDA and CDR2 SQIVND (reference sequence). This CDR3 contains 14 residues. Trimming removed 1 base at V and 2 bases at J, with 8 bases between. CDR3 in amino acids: CASSIGASQETQYF. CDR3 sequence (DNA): TGTGCCAGTAGTATAGGGGCTTCACAAGAGACCCAGTACTTC. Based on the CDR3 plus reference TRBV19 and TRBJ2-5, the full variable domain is DGGITQSPKYLFRKEGQNVTLSCEQNLNHDAMYWYRQDPGQGLRLIYYSQIVNDFQKGDIAEGYSVSREKKESFPLTVTSAQKNPTAFYLCASSIGASQETQYFGPGTRLLVL.

In DNA form, the CDR3 reads TGTGCCAGCAGCGTAGAATTAAATTCACCCCTCCACTTT. Translation gives CASSVELNSPLHF. The chain carries TRBV9 and TRBJ1-6; no clear D. V lost 0 bases to trimming and J lost 7 bases, with 5 bases between them. This CDR3 has 13 residues. Germline V CDR1 and CDR2: SGDLS, YYNGEE.

The CDR3 DNA reads as TGTGCCAGCAGCTTAGTCTCAGCAGGGGGTAGCCACGAGCAGTACTTC. Translating gives CASSLVSAGGSHEQYF. The chain carries TRBV7-8 and TRBJ2-7; 7 positions match TRBD1. V gave up 1 base and J gave up 5 bases; unmatched junction bases: 11. This CDR3 is built from 16 residues. The germline V gene encodes CDR1 SGHVS and CDR2 FQNEAQ.

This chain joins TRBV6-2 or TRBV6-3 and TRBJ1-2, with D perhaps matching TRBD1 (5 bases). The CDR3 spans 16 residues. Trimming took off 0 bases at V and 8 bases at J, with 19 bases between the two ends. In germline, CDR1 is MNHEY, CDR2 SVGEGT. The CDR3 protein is CASSYSYVDIPKGYTF. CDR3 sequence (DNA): TGTGCCAGCAGTTACTCCTACGTGGACATCCCCAAGGGCTACACCTTC.